This entry features one TCR beta chain sequence. What it binds is unknown. Germline-derived CDR1 and CDR2 are SEHNR and FQNEAQ (reference sequence). CDR3 length: 16 amino acids. V was clipped by 6 bases and J by 7 bases; unmatched bases: 15. TCRdb redid the calling of the reads with MiXCR, one entry per CDR3 protein. The repertoire includes 160,000 or so distinct CDR3 sequences, approximately 17% of them detected once, and over 15% sits in the top ten. These data are taken from a study of T cell repertoires in cytomegalovirus infection. Study background: Public signatures in TCR beta pointed to CMV infection and matching HLA type. Points from the study as a whole: Clonotypes of TCR beta that were HLA-C-restricted and CMV-specific dominated the ex vivo response. Based on cumulative public TCR beta family frequency, carriers of CMV plus the relevant HLA were identified.

The sequencing sample was made of CD8+ T cells from PBMCs. The chain is built from TRBV7-9 and TRBJ2-1; TRBD2 agrees at 7 bases. This clonotype was sampled from a human donor in good health (CMV status not recorded). Some clones in this sample may be carry-over from other donors' samples. The CDR3 sequence is CASSPSIGAGRNEQFF. The CDR3 nucleotides read TGTGCCAGCAGTCCGTCCATCGGAGCGGGACGGAATGAGCAGTTCTTC.